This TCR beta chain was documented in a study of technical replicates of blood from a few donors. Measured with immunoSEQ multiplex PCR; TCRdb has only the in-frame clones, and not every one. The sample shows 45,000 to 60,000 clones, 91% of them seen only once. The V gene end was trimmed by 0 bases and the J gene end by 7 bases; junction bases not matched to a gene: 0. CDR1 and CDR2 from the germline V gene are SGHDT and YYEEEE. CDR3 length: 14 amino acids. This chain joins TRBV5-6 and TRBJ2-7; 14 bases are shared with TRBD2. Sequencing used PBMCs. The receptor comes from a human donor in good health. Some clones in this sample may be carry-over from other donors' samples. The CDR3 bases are TGTGCCAGCAGCTTGGGACTAGCGGGAGGGGAGCAGTACTTC. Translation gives CASSLGLAGGEQYF.